A single sample is the source of the 11 T cell receptor beta chains below, sequenced in a study of shared clonotypes between healthy human individuals. Positive CCR7 selection of CD45RO-negative cells yielded the naive CD8 cells, and terminally differentiated effector memory CD45RA+ cells were excluded. Libraries were prepared by immunoSEQ multiplex PCR; TCRdb keeps only in-frame clonotypes and omits some of them. The table has a few million clones, around 93% seen once; the top ten hold 1.5% to 2%. Source material: naive CD8+ T cells from PBMCs. The receptor set was obtained from a young man in good health. Some clones in this sample may be carry-over from other donors' samples.

The chain links TRBV30 to TRBJ2-1; no clear D. Germline V lookup: CDR1 GTSNPN, CDR2 SVGIG (reference sequence). The CDR3 totals 12 residues. Trimming removed 1 base from V and 5 bases from J, with 6 bases in between. The CDR3 here is CAWSEYNNEQFF. The CDR3 region has the DNA TGTGCCTGGAGTGAATATAACAATGAGCAGTTCTTC.

The chain combines TRBV23-1 with TRBJ1-5, with TRBD1 matching over 8 bases. TRBV23-1 is treated as an ORF (open reading frame) with a function not yet certain. The CDR3 spans 16 residues. Trimming cost V 1 base and J 2 bases; bases outside gene matches: 4. The CDR3 loop is CASSQWPGQGNQPQHF. The CDR3 DNA sequence: TGCGCCAGCAGTCAATGGCCGGGACAGGGCAATCAGCCCCAGCATTTT.

V and J are TRBV4-1 and TRBJ1-4; D may be TRBD1 (5 bases). V was clipped by 3 bases and J by 5 bases, with 13 bases between them. Germline V lookup: CDR1 MGHRA, CDR2 YSYEKL. The CDR3 is 15 residues long. The CDR3 DNA reads as TGCGCCAGCAGCCATCTACGGGGCCTCAATGAAAAACTGTTTTTT. Its protein product is CASSHLRGLNEKLFF.

The V call is TRBV7-8, the J call TRBJ2-7, with D tentatively TRBD1 or TRBD2 (5 bases each). Trimming took off 5 bases at V and 0 bases at J, with 14 bases between the two ends. The CDR3 has 15 amino acids. Germline V lookup: CDR1 SGHVS, CDR2 FQNEAQ. The DNA for the CDR3 is TGTGCCAGCAGCCGCCACCGGGACCTCTCCTACGAGCAGTACTTC. Translation: CASSRHRDLSYEQYF.

Comment on this clone: This may stem from a read error, because a much larger clone lies one nucleotide away. Within the sample, other DNA sequences also encode this same CDR3. The chain has TRBV7-3 and TRBJ2-2; no firm D call. CDR1 is SGHTA and CDR2 is FQGTGA in the germline V gene. V was shortened by 5 bases and J by 1 base, with 2 bases between the two germline ends. The length of the CDR3 is 12 residues. CDR3 loop: CASSLNTGELFF. Here the CDR3 DNA reads TGTGCCAGCAGCCTGAACACCGGGGAGCTGTTTTTT.

This rearrangement joins TRBV28 to TRBJ2-7; no clear D. Deletions cut 3 bases from V and 3 bases from J, with 6 bases between. CDR1 MDHEN and CDR2 SYDVKM come from the germline V gene. The CDR3 sequence is 12 residues long. The CDR3 sequence is CASSFSLYEQYF. The DNA for the CDR3 is TGTGCCAGCAGTTTTTCCCTCTACGAGCAGTACTTC.

The chain combines TRBV28 with TRBJ2-3, with 10 bases identical to TRBD2. Looked up from germline, CDR1 is MDHEN and CDR2 is SYDVKM. The length of the CDR3 is 15 residues. Trimming took 6 bases from V and 5 from J; bases not matched to a gene: 8. DNA for the CDR3: TGTGCCAGCAGATGGAGCGGGAGGGAGTTAGATACGCAGTATTTT. This encodes CASRWSGRELDTQYF.

This chain joins TRBV5-5 and TRBJ2-7; weak D call: TRBD1 (6 bases). CDR1 is SGHKS, CDR2 YYEKEE, per germline (reference sequence). The V and J ends lost 6 bases and 3 bases respectively, with 13 bases between them. The CDR3 extends over 13 amino acids. This chain's CDR3 is CASTLWGHYEQYF. CDR3 in DNA: TGTGCCAGCACACTTTGGGGGCACTACGAGCAGTACTTC.

The rearrangement links TRBV7-9 to TRBJ1-5; D might be TRBD1 (6 bases). V was clipped by 3 bases and J by 3 bases, with 9 bases between them. The CDR3 has 14 amino acids. The germline CDR1 and CDR2 sequences are SEHNR and FQNEAQ (reference sequence). The CDR3 DNA is TGTGCCAGCAGCTTTGGACAGATCAATCAGCCCCAGCATTTT. Translating gives CASSFGQINQPQHF.

This clone was observed at least ten times. Other DNA sequences in this sample translate to the same CDR3. The J gene is TRBJ2-7, the V gene TRBV7-7; D may match TRBD1 or TRBD2 (5 bases each). CDR3 length equals 13 residues. V was shortened by 1 base and J by 7 bases, with 11 bases between the two germline ends. Looked up from germline, CDR1 is SSHAT and CDR2 is FNYEAQ (reference sequence). The CDR3 sequence: CASSLEQRGEQYF. The CDR3 nucleotides read TGTGCCAGCAGCTTAGAACAGAGGGGAGAGCAGTACTTC.

The J gene is TRBJ2-5, the V gene TRBV2, with D unresolved. The CDR3 covers 15 residues. The germline CDR1 and CDR2 sequences are SNHLY and FYNNEI. V was pared by 7 bases and J by 5 bases, with 20 bases between. Written as DNA, the CDR3 is TGTGCCAGCATCCTCTCCCCCGGCGGATCGGAGACCCAGTACTTC. As protein: CASILSPGGSETQYF.